This TCR beta chain was sequenced during a study of blood T cell repertoires in COVID-19. The germline V gene encodes CDR1 ENHRY and CDR2 SYGVKD. CDR3 length: 16 residues. V was cut by 2 bases and J by 0 bases, with 11 bases left in between. Produced via immunoSEQ multiplex PCR; TCRdb's table is partial and in-frame only. The sample records hundreds of thousands of clones, about 82% being singletons. The V and J genes are TRBV10-3 and TRBJ1-5, with D possibly TRBD1 on 5 matching bases. The clonotype comes from a human donor in a cohort sampled during active COVID-19. Material: peripheral blood. CDR3 coding DNA: TGTGCCATCAGTGAGACAGGTCTGATTAGCAATCAGCCCCAGCATTTT. It yields the protein CAISETGLISNQPQHF.